This T cell receptor beta chain was recovered during a study of identical twins. Study outcomes and limitations: Insertion counts were lower in abundant cord blood beta clonotypes, a trend that memory repertoires did not show.

About this clonotype: Its target is not known.

The CDR3 consists of 16 residues. Germline V gene lookup returns CDR1 MNHEY and CDR2 SMNVEV (reference sequence). Trimming cost V 5 bases and J 7 bases; bases outside gene matches: 10. Every sampled donor was Caucasian and healthy. Addition of a universal primer site occurred through template switching, and cDNA carried unique molecular identifiers. TCRdb reprocessed the 5' RACE reads with MiXCR, giving one entry per CDR3 protein. The sample lists hundreds of thousands of distinct CDR3 sequences, over 8.5% occurring once. These data were also filed under a second study, of yellow fever vaccine responses in identical twins. As that report states: Among the twins, the vaccine T cell response reportedly seemed partly convergent and partly personalized.

This TCR derives from a woman in her late teens or twenties in good health. What was sequenced was PBMCs. This rearrangement joins TRBV27 to TRBJ2-3; 12 bases fit TRBD2. CDR3 in DNA: TGTGCCAGCAGTGCCCTAGCGGGGGGGCCCGGAAATACGCAGTATTTT. This encodes CASSALAGGPGNTQYF.